This TCR beta chain was sequenced in a study of blood T cell repertoires in COVID-19. Profiling relied on immunoSEQ multiplex PCR, and the TCRdb table lists in-frame clones only, not all of them. Altogether just over 650,000 clones are present, 75% to 90% being singletons, with the ten largest covering about 0.26%. This CDR3 spans 15 amino acids. Trimming took 6 bases from V and 0 from J; bases not matched to a gene: 5. Germline CDR1 and CDR2: KGHSH and LQKENI. This TCR came from a woman under 30 with acute or convalescent COVID-19. Sequenced material: peripheral blood. This chain joins TRBV18 and TRBJ2-1; TRBD1 agrees at 7 bases. Here the CDR3 DNA reads TGTGCCAGCTCCCTAGACAGGGACTCCTACAATGAGCAGTTCTTC. Its protein is CASSLDRDSYNEQFF.